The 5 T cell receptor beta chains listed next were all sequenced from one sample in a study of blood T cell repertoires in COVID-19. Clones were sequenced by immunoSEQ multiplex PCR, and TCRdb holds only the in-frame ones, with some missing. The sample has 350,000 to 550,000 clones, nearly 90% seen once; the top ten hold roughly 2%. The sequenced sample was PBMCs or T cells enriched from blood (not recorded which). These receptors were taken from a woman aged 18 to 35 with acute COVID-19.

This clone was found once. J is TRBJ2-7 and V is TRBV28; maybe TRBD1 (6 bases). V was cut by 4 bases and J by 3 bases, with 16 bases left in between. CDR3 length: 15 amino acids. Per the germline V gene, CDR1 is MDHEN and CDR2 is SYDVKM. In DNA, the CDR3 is TGTGCCAGCAGTTCAAAGGGAACAGGGCTCTACGAGCAGTACTTC. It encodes CASSSKGTGLYEQYF.

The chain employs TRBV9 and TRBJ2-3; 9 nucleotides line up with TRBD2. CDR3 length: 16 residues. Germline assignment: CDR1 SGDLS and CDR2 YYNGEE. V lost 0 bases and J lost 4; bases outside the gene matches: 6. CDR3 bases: TGTGCCAGCAGCGTAGCGGGGCGGGGGGGCCCAGATACGCAGTATTTT. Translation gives CASSVAGRGGPDTQYF.

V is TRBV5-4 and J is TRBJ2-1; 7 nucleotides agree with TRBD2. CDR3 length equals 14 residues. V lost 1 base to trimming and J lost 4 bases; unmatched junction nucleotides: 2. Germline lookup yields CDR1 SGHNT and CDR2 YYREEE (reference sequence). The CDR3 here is CASSLYGGYNEQFF. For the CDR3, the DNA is TGTGCCAGCAGCTTGTACGGGGGGTACAATGAGCAGTTCTTC.

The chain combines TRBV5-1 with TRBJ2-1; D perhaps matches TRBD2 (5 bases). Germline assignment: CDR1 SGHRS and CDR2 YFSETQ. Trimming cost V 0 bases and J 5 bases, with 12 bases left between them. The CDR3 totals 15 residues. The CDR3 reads CASSLGGGSHNEQFF. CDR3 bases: TGCGCCAGCAGCTTGGGAGGCGGGTCCCACAATGAGCAGTTCTTC.

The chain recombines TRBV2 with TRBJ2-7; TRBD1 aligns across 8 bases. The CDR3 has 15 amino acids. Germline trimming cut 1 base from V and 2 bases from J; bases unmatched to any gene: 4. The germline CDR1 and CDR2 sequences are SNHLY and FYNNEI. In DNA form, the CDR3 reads TGTGCCAGCAGTGAAGGACAGGGGTCCACCTACGAGCAGTACTTC. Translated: CASSEGQGSTYEQYF.